This note documents a single TCR beta chain sequence. No cognate antigen has been identified for it. No base quality information exists; no much larger clone differs at one position. The method behind the library was RT-PCR. TCRdb names Illumina HiSeq 2500 as the instrument used. The public reads were reprocessed in TCRdb via fastp at Q25 and MiXCR, keeping in-frame beta chains. Under each unique CDR3 protein, matching rows form one entry showing the most common genes and DNA. The sample yields 530,000 or so distinct CDR3 sequences; around 13% were counted once. The ten largest account for more than 9.5% of the sample. The data are from a study of response to subunit inactivated influenza vaccine (dated by TCRdb to 2016 to 2019). Turning to the overall study: Deep quantitative profiling of the T cell receptor repertoire was used in the study to follow responses to a trivalent subunit inactivated influenza vaccine.

Points the paper makes about the study in general: According to the authors, only a limited number of new T cells may be recruited by each seasonal influenza vaccination.

The junction shows trimming of 1 base on V and 3 bases on J, and the gene matches do not reach 5 bases of it. For CDR1 and CDR2, the germline V gene lists KGHSH and LQKENI. The CDR3, from cysteine to phenylalanine, totals 16 residues. The read is trimmed to its CDR3 DNA, 48 bases read in frame from base 1. The source is a man aged 45-65 years who received an inactivated influenza vaccine. Donor details come from another sample of the same person, matched by shared clones. The source material was PBMCs from blood, sampled approximately 13 days after vaccination. The V gene is TRBV18 and the J gene is TRBJ2-7, with TRBD1 matching 11 junction bases. In nucleotides, the sequence is TGTGCCAGCTCACCACGAGCCGGGACAGGGGGCTACGAGCAGTACTTC. It codes for CASSPRAGTGGYEQYF.